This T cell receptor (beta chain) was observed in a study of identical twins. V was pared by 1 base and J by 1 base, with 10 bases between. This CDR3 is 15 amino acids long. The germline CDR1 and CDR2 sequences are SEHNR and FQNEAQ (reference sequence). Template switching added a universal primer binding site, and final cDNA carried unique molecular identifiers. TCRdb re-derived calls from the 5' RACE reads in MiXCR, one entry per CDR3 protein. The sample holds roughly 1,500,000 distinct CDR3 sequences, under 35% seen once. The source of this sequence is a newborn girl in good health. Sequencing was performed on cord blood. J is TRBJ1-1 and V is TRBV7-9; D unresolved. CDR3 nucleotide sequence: TGTGCCAGCAGCTTAGTAAATCTGGGGAACACTGAAGCTTTCTTT. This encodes CASSLVNLGNTEAFF.